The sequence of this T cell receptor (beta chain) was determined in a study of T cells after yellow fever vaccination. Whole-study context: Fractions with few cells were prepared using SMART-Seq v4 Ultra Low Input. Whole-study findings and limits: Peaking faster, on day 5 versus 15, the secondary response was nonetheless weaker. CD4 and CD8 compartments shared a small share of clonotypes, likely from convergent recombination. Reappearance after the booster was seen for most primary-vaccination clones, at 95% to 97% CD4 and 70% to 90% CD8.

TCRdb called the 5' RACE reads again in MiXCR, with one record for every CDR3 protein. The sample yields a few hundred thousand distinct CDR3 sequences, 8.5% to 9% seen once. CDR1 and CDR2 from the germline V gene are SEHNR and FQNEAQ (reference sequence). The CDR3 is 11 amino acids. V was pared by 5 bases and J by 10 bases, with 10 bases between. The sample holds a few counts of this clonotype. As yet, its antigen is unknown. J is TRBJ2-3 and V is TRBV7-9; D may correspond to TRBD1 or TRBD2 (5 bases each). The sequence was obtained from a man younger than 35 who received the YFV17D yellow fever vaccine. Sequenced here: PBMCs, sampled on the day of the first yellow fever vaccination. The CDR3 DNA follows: TGTGCCAGCAGCGCACTAGGGGCGCAGTATTTT. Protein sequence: CASSALGAQYF.